These 29 T cell receptor beta chains originate from one sample sequenced in a study of T cells in Graves' hyperthyroidism and ophthalmopathy. Template material for amplifying TCR beta CDR3 regions consisted of RNA transcripts. First-round RT-PCR with HTBI primers amplified the TCR CDR3 region. TCRdb analysed the multiplex PCR reads with MiXCR anew, one entry per CDR3 protein. The sample gives 450,000 to 550,000 distinct CDR3 sequences, around a quarter of which show up once; approximately 11% is in the top ten. The sequenced material came from blood. These receptors all stem from a woman aged 25-40 years with Graves' ophthalmopathy.

The chain links TRBV6-1 to TRBJ1-5, with TRBD1 matching 7 bases. The CDR3 runs 15 residues. The ends lost 4 bases at V and 4 bases at J; junction bases unmatched: 7. CDR1 is MNHNS, CDR2 SASEGT, per germline. CDR3 sequence: CASSVQGRRNQPQHF. CDR3 in DNA: TGTGCCAGCAGTGTACAGGGGCGAAGAAATCAGCCCCAGCATTTT.

A few counts support this clonotype. V is TRBV2 and J is TRBJ2-7, with TRBD2 matching 9 bases. J was trimmed by 2 bases and V by 7 bases; bases with no gene match: 9. Germline values: CDR1 SNHLY, CDR2 FYNNEI. This CDR3 has 15 residues. CDR3 in amino acids: CASTTTSGGAYEQYF. In nucleotides, the CDR3 is TGTGCCAGCACAACGACTAGCGGAGGAGCCTACGAGCAGTACTTC. The full variable domain, rest sourced from reference TRBV2 and TRBJ2-7, is EPEVTQTPSHQVTQMGQEVILRCVPISNHLYFYWYRQILGQKVEFLVSFYNNEISEKSEIFDDQFSVERPDGSNFTLKIRSTKLEDSAMYFCASTTTSGGAYEQYFGPGTRLTVT.

The V gene is TRBV10-1, the J gene TRBJ2-5; 9 positions agree with TRBD2. The trim removed 2 bases at V and 5 bases at J, leaving 9 bases unmatched. There are 16 residues in the CDR3. Germline V gives CDR1 WNHNN, CDR2 SYGVQD (reference sequence). The CDR3 protein is CASSEGREGHRETQYF. The CDR3 DNA reads TGCGCCAGCAGTGAGGGGCGGGAGGGCCACAGGGAGACCCAGTACTTC.

This clonotype was seen a few times. This chain links TRBV12-3 or TRBV12-4 with TRBJ1-5; D ambiguous. The CDR3 spans 14 residues. Trimming shortened V by 5 bases and J by 3 bases, and 11 bases separated the two germline ends. CDR3 bases: TGTGCCAGCAGTCCCGACGGTACCAATCAGCCCCAGCATTTT. Amino acid sequence: CASSPDGTNQPQHF.

The rearrangement uses TRBV29-1 and TRBJ1-2; 7 bases align to TRBD1. Germline CDR1 and CDR2: SQVTM and ANQGSEA. V shed 5 bases, J shed 3 bases, and the junction held 6 bases outside the gene matches. This CDR3 comprises 13 residues. DNA for the CDR3: TGCAGCGTTCGACAGGGCTCGGACTATGGCTACACCTTC. Translated: CSVRQGSDYGYTF.

J is TRBJ1-1 and V is TRBV12-3 or TRBV12-4; no clear D gene. This CDR3 comprises 13 residues. The V end was cut by 6 bases, the J end by 11 bases, with 19 bases between. The chain's CDR3 is CASSTQAGFKAFF. CDR3 nucleotide sequence: TGTGCCAGCAGCACTCAAGCTGGGTTTAAGGCTTTCTTT.

This clonotype has a handful of counts. This sequence joins TRBV19 and TRBJ1-5, with D hard to call. Germline CDR1 reads LNHDA; CDR2 reads SQIVND (reference sequence). This CDR3 comprises 16 residues. Trimming cost V 4 bases and J 4 bases, with 17 bases left between them. The CDR3 here is CASSTFSGSFNQPQHF. The CDR3 DNA reads TGTGCCAGTAGTACCTTTTCCGGGAGTTTTAATCAGCCCCAGCATTTT.

This clonotype turned up a few times. The limits of the CDR3 on the DNA are not certain, so only TCRdb's listed CDR3 is given. The CDR3 is CASSSSGQEPWGYYEQYF. J is TRBJ2-7 and V is TRBV12-3 or TRBV12-4; the table's D call TRBD1 went unverified against the DNA. The CDR3 is 18 residues long, ends included.

This clonotype was recorded at least ten times. The CDR3 DNA sequence: TGTGCCGTTCAGGGGTTCGGCTACACCTTC. It specifies CAVQGFGYTF. This chain uses TRBV6-2 or TRBV6-3 with TRBJ1-2, with D maybe TRBD1 (6 bases). Trimming removed 11 bases from V and 8 bases from J, with 12 bases in between. This CDR3 is 10 amino acids long. Germline CDR1 and CDR2: MNHEY and SVGEGT.

The chain is built from TRBV7-2 and TRBJ2-7; TRBD2 might be the D (6 bases). This CDR3 region has 14 residues. Trimming cost V 5 bases and J 1 base, with 12 bases left between them. Germline assignment: CDR1 SGHTA and CDR2 FQGNSA. The CDR3 nucleotides are TGTGCCAGCAGCGAACTAGCCGGGTCCTACGAGCAGTACTTC. Its translation is CASSELAGSYEQYF. Full variable domain (remainder filled in from reference TRBV7-2 and TRBJ2-7): GAGVSQSPSNKVTEKGKDVELRCDPISGHTALYWYRQSLGQGLEFLIYFQGNSAPDKSGLPSDRFSAERTGGSVSTLTIQRTQQEDSAVYLCASSELAGSYEQYFGPGTRLTVT.

This clonotype was seen ten or more times. The gene calls are TRBV9 and TRBJ2-5; 8 bases align to TRBD1. Germline CDR1 reads SGDLS; CDR2 reads YYNGEE. This CDR3 contains 15 residues. J gave up 5 bases and V 3 bases, and 9 bases lay outside the gene matches. Here the CDR3 reads CASSGAGQDAETQYF. In DNA, the CDR3 is TGTGCCAGCAGCGGCGCGGGACAGGATGCCGAGACCCAGTACTTC.

The table lists this clonotype with many counts. The CDR3 protein is CASSQGGGITEAFF. The CDR3 DNA follows: TGCGCCAGCAGCCAAGGAGGGGGGATCACTGAAGCTTTCTTT. The V and J genes are TRBV4-1 and TRBJ1-1, with D maybe TRBD1 (6 bases). CDR3 length: 14 amino acids. Germline loops: CDR1 MGHRA, CDR2 YSYEKL. V gave up 1 base and J gave up 4 bases, with 10 bases separating them.

The chain carries TRBV6-1 and TRBJ1-1; possible D gene TRBD1, 5 bases. This CDR3 contains 17 residues. The ends were cut back, 6 bases at V and 0 bases at J, with 20 bases in the middle. Germline loops: CDR1 MNHNS, CDR2 SASEGT. DNA of the CDR3: TGTGCCAGCAGGAGGAGGAAGGGGCGCGGGATGAACACTGAAGCTTTCTTT. Encoded protein: CASRRRKGRGMNTEAFF.

At least ten counts were recorded for this clonotype. CDR3 nucleotides: TGTGCCAGCAGTGAAACGATAGATAGCAATCAGCCCCAGCATTTT. This codes for CASSETIDSNQPQHF. The J gene is TRBJ1-5, the V gene TRBV2; D gene uncertain. Trimming removed 2 bases at V and 0 bases at J, with 8 bases between. The CDR3 contains 15 residues. Germline CDR1 reads SNHLY; CDR2 reads FYNNEI.

The sample holds many counts of this clonotype. The chain links TRBV20-1 to TRBJ1-6; no reliable D call. Looked up from germline, CDR1 is DFQATT and CDR2 is SNEGSKA (reference sequence). The CDR3 contains 14 residues. V lost 0 bases, J lost 7 bases, and 10 bases lay in between. CDR3 nucleotide sequence: TGCAGTGCTAGAGACACTTCGAGAAATTCACCCCTCCACTTT. Protein: CSARDTSRNSPLHF.

About this clonotype itself: A read error may be the cause here, since a much bigger clone is one base away. Since no conserved phenylalanine or tryptophan closes the CDR3, a read error is the likely cause. This chain joins TRBV27 and TRBJ2-7; no clear D. Germline lookup yields CDR1 MNHEY and CDR2 SMNVEV (reference sequence). Trimming took off 4 bases at V and 7 bases at J, with 11 bases between the two ends. The CDR3 is made up of 12 amino acids. The CDR3 loop reads CASSSFYGEQYS. DNA of the CDR3: TGTGCCAGCAGTTCCTTCTATGGTGAGCAGTACTCC.

This clonotype was counted between two and nine times. The chain carries TRBV3-1 and TRBJ1-6; D possibly corresponds to TRBD1 (5 bases). Between the trimmed V and J ends, which lost 1 base and 7 bases, there was a span of 17 bases. The CDR3 totals 17 residues. Germline lookup yields CDR1 LGHDT and CDR2 YNNKEL (reference sequence). Here the CDR3 reads CASSQGSWGRKNSPLHF. In nucleotides, the CDR3 is TGTGCCAGCAGCCAAGGTAGCTGGGGACGGAAGAATTCACCCCTCCACTTT.

This clonotype appeared many times. The chain joins TRBV11-2 to TRBJ2-7, with TRBD1 matching over 7 bases. This CDR3 comprises 14 residues. Per germline, CDR1 SGHAT and CDR2 FQNNGV. With V trimmed by 5 bases and J by 3 bases, 7 bases remained unmatched. The CDR3 reads CASSLGTANYEQYF. CDR3 nucleotide sequence: TGTGCCAGCAGCCTTGGGACAGCAAACTACGAGCAGTACTTC.

This chain connects TRBV28 to TRBJ1-1; D is ambiguous. Germline assignment: CDR1 MDHEN and CDR2 SYDVKM. Between the trimmed V and J ends, which lost 8 bases and 3 bases, there was a span of 10 bases. The CDR3 runs to 12 residues. The chain's CDR3 is CASGRWDTEAFF. DNA of the CDR3: TGTGCCAGCGGGAGGTGGGACACTGAAGCTTTCTTT.

The chain is built from TRBV3-1 and TRBJ1-3, with no clear D. Germline values: CDR1 LGHDT, CDR2 YNNKEL (reference sequence). This CDR3 is 14 amino acids long. Between the trimmed V and J ends, which lost 3 bases and 2 bases, there was a span of 8 bases. CDR3 nucleotides: TGTGCCAGCAGCCAGCGAGGTACTGGAAACACCATATATTTT. It yields the protein CASSQRGTGNTIYF.

This clonotype was recorded at least ten times. The chain couples TRBV29-1 to TRBJ2-5; TRBD1 matches at 11 bases. V gave up 4 bases and J gave up 5 bases; unmatched junction bases: 12. CDR1 and CDR2 (germline): SQVTM, ANQGSEA. The CDR3 loop spans 16 amino acids. The CDR3 DNA follows: TGCAGCGTTGGCGGACAGGGGGCGGGGCTGGGGGAGACCCAGTACTTC. Amino acid sequence: CSVGGQGAGLGETQYF.

This clonotype was found many times. The chain uses TRBV6-5 and TRBJ2-7, with 11 bases fitting TRBD1. The length of the CDR3 is 14 residues. Germline V gene data show CDR1 as MNHEY and CDR2 as SVGAGI. V lost 6 bases to trimming and J lost 3 bases; unmatched junction nucleotides: 4. CDR3 coding DNA: TGTGCCAGCAGGAGGGACAGGGGGTTCTACGAGCAGTACTTC. Protein sequence: CASRRDRGFYEQYF.

Notes on this clonotype: A single base separates this from a much larger clone, so it may be a read error. The V call is TRBV10-3, the J call TRBJ1-2, with TRBD1 matching 10 bases. Germline V gives CDR1 ENHRY, CDR2 SYGVKD. This CDR3 is built from 17 residues. After removal of 4 bases from V and 4 bases from J, the junction contained 12 bases not matched to a gene. The CDR3: CAISGVVDRGPLYGYTF. The CDR3 nucleotides read TGTGCCATCAGTGGTGTTGTCGACAGGGGGCCCCTCTATGGCTACACCTTC.

This clonotype was observed at least ten times. This chain uses TRBV6-5 with TRBJ1-5; D is undetermined. Germline V CDR1 and CDR2: MNHEY, SVGAGI. Trimming removed 7 bases from V and 5 bases from J, with 21 bases in between. This CDR3 spans 16 amino acids. CDR3 nucleotides: TGTGCCAGCAAGGTTAATCGCGCGAATCAAGATCAGCCCCAGCATTTT. This encodes CASKVNRANQDQPQHF.

This clonotype was recorded a few times. The V call is TRBV27, the J call TRBJ1-5; no firm D call. Trimming shortened V by 9 bases and J by 0 bases, and 9 bases separated the two germline ends. The CDR3 has 13 residues. Germline lookup yields CDR1 MNHEY and CDR2 SMNVEV (reference sequence). The CDR3 nucleotides are TGTGCCAGTTCTAACGATAGCAATCAGCCCCAGCATTTT. Amino acid sequence: CASSNDSNQPQHF.

The J gene is TRBJ2-7, the V gene TRBV6-2 or TRBV6-3; no reliable D call. V lost 10 bases and J lost 0, with 13 bases in between. Per the germline V gene, CDR1 is MNHEY and CDR2 is SVGEGT. The CDR3 loop spans 13 amino acids. The CDR3 is CATGNGGSYEQYF. DNA for the CDR3: TGTGCCACTGGGAATGGCGGCTCCTACGAGCAGTACTTC.

This clonotype appeared many times. This may be a read error: a much more frequent sequence differs by one nucleotide. The chain links TRBV6-5 to TRBJ1-2, with 7 bases fitting TRBD1. The J segment lost 5 bases and the V segment lost 4 bases, leaving 7 bases of the junction unmatched. CDR3 length: 14 residues. CDR1 MNHEY and CDR2 SVGAGI come from the germline V gene. CDR3 DNA: TGTGCCAGCAGTTGCTATAAACAGGGGTATGGCTACACCTTC. Translating it yields CASSCYKQGYGYTF.

This clonotype has only a few counts. The V call is TRBV12-3 or TRBV12-4, the J call TRBJ2-2; D unclear. This CDR3 comprises 13 residues. V gave up 2 bases and J gave up 6 bases, with 7 bases separating them. The CDR3 reads CASSLLFPGELFF. In DNA form, the CDR3 reads TGTGCCAGCAGTTTATTGTTCCCCGGGGAGCTGTTTTTT.

The genes are TRBV6-1 and TRBJ1-2; no definite D call. The germline gives CDR1 MNHNS, CDR2 SASEGT. The CDR3 spans 10 residues. V lost 3 bases to trimming and J lost 10 bases, with 6 bases between them. The CDR3 region has the DNA TGTGCCAGCAGTGATGCCTACTACACCTTC. Residues: CASSDAYYTF.